The 27 T cell receptor beta chains in this list originate from one sample, sequenced in a study of STAT3 mutations in large granular lymphocyte leukemia. Notes on the study in general: In T-cell large granular lymphocyte leukemia, about half of patients showed multiple immunodominant subclonotypes.

Profiling relied on immunoSEQ multiplex PCR, and the TCRdb table lists in-frame clones only, not all of them. The data contain about 10,000 clones, more than 70% of them seen just once; the ten biggest clones take up about 35%. No antigen is known for these receptors. The sequencing input was peripheral blood mononuclear cells. Receptors were obtained from a man aged 55 to 69 with T-cell large granular lymphocyte leukemia. Some clones in this sample may be carry-over from other donors' samples.

V and J are TRBV6-1 and TRBJ2-7; 10 bases line up with TRBD2. Germline V CDR1 and CDR2: MNHNS, SASEGT. The CDR3 length is 14 residues. V dropped 6 bases and J dropped 2; count of bases not matched to a gene: 4. CDR3 DNA: TGTGCCAGCAGCCCAGCGGGAGGGCCCTACGAGCAGTACTTC. It yields the protein CASSPAGGPYEQYF.

This clone has a single count. The chain recombines TRBV5-8 with TRBJ1-5; D remains ambiguous. Germline V gene sequence: CDR1 SGHTS, CDR2 YDEGEE. The ends were cut back, 4 bases at V and 5 bases at J, with 7 bases in the middle. The CDR3 has 12 residues. The CDR3 DNA follows: TGTGCCAGCAGCGGTTGGGATCAGCCCCAGCATTTT. Its translation is CASSGWDQPQHF. Together with reference TRBV5-8 and TRBJ1-5, the CDR3 gives the full variable domain: EAGVTQSPTHLIKTRGQQATLRCSPISGHTSVYWYQQALGLGLQFLLWYDEGEERNRGNFPPRFSGRQFPNYSSELNVNALELEDSALYLCASSGWDQPQHFGDGTRLSIL.

The V call is TRBV10-3, the J call TRBJ1-5; perhaps TRBD1 as D (5 bases). The CDR3 covers 16 residues. V was trimmed by 3 bases and J by 0 bases, leaving 12 bases between them. Per germline, CDR1 ENHRY and CDR2 SYGVKD. The CDR3 loop is CAISEPGGSSNQPQHF. The CDR3 nucleotides are TGTGCCATCAGTGAACCCGGGGGGAGTAGCAATCAGCCCCAGCATTTT.

This clone is classed as medium-sized. The chain has TRBV13 and TRBJ2-7; the D gene is possibly TRBD1 (6 bases). Germline V gives CDR1 PRHDT, CDR2 FYEKMQ (reference sequence). With 2 bases removed from V and 1 base from J, the gap between germline ends came to 9 bases. This CDR3 comprises 14 residues. The CDR3 spells CASSLQQGSYEQYF. The CDR3 DNA follows: TGTGCCAGCAGCTTACAACAGGGATCCTACGAGCAGTACTTC. Full variable domain (rest looked up from reference TRBV13 and TRBJ2-7): AAGVIQSPRHLIKEKRETATLKCYPIPRHDTVYWYQQGPGQDPQFLISFYEKMQSDKGSIPDRFSAQQFSDYHSELNMSSLELGDSALYFCASSLQQGSYEQYFGPGTRLTVT.

This clone showed up just a few times. V usage is TRBV2 and J usage is TRBJ2-7, with TRBD2 identical over 7 bases. The V and J ends lost 3 bases and 3 bases, in that order; junction bases with no gene match: 5. The CDR3 runs 14 residues. The germline CDR1 and CDR2 sequences are SNHLY and FYNNEI. The CDR3 loop reads CASSEGGVVYEQYF. CDR3 nucleotides: TGTGCCAGCAGTGAGGGAGGGGTGGTCTACGAGCAGTACTTC.

The J gene is TRBJ2-3, the V gene TRBV7-3, with D perhaps matching TRBD2 (5 bases). The germline V gene encodes CDR1 SGHTA and CDR2 FQGTGA. Trimming removed 3 bases from V and 4 bases from J, with 5 bases in between. This CDR3 comprises 12 residues. The CDR3 loop is CASSLGADTQYF. Here the CDR3 DNA reads TGTGCCAGCAGCTTGGGAGCAGATACGCAGTATTTT.

The rearrangement links TRBV6-5 to TRBJ1-1; the match to TRBD1 covers 7 bases. Germline values: CDR1 MNHEY, CDR2 SVGAGI. CDR3 length: 16 amino acids. V lost 2 bases, J lost 1 base, and 7 bases stayed unmatched. CDR3 sequence: CASSYRSGQSNTEAFF. CDR3 nucleotides: TGTGCCAGCAGTTACAGATCGGGACAGTCGAACACTGAAGCTTTCTTT.

The V and J genes are TRBV5-1 and TRBJ1-4, with D possibly being TRBD1 (6 bases). The CDR3 spans 16 residues. The germline gives CDR1 SGHRS, CDR2 YFSETQ. The V end lost 2 bases, the J end lost 12 bases, and 23 bases lay between the germline ends. CDR3 region: CASSFTGLKNKGELFF. CDR3 DNA sequence: TGCGCCAGCAGCTTTACAGGGTTAAAGAATAAGGGGGAACTGTTTTTT.

This chain links TRBV5-1 with TRBJ2-7; 9 nucleotides line up with TRBD1. The CDR3 runs 15 residues. V gave up 0 bases and J gave up 4 bases; unmatched junction bases: 5. Germline V lookup: CDR1 SGHRS, CDR2 YFSETQ. CDR3 protein: CASSLEGTGSYEQYF. CDR3 coding DNA: TGCGCCAGCAGCTTGGAGGGGACAGGGAGTTACGAGCAGTACTTC.

This chain connects TRBV5-1 to TRBJ2-4, with a tentative D call TRBD1 (6 bases). Deletions cut 7 bases from V and 0 bases from J, with 14 bases between. Per the germline V gene, CDR1 is SGHRS and CDR2 is YFSETQ. The CDR3 contains 15 residues. The CDR3 is CASRRGSLAKNIQYF. CDR3 nucleotide sequence: TGCGCCAGCCGAAGGGGGTCACTAGCCAAAAACATTCAGTACTTC.

This sequence joins TRBV9 and TRBJ1-4; 7 bases line up with TRBD1. J was trimmed by 3 bases and V by 0 bases; bases with no gene match: 2. From germline, CDR1 is SGDLS and CDR2 YYNGEE. The CDR3 spans 15 residues. CDR3 amino acids: CASSVVGQPNEKLFF. The CDR3, as DNA: TGTGCCAGCAGCGTAGTGGGACAGCCTAATGAAAAACTGTTTTTT.

This chain joins TRBV14 and TRBJ1-2, with 8 positions matching TRBD1. Looked up from germline, CDR1 is SGHDN and CDR2 is FVKESK. Unmatched junction bases numbered 11, after V lost 4 bases and J lost 4 bases. The CDR3 loop spans 16 amino acids. The CDR3 bases are TGTGCCAGCAGCCGGCACCCGGGACAGGAGGGCTATGGCTACACCTTC. Translated: CASSRHPGQEGYGYTF. The whole variable domain, remainder taken from reference TRBV14 and TRBJ1-2, is EAGVTQFPSHSVIEKGQTVTLRCDPISGHDNLYWYRRVMGKEIKFLLHFVKESKQDESGMPNNRFLAERTGGTYSTLKVQPAELEDSGVYFCASSRHPGQEGYGYTFGSGTRLTVV.

The gene calls are TRBV5-1 and TRBJ1-1; TRBD1 matches at 12 bases. The CDR3 is 16 amino acids. V trimming: 4 bases; J trimming: 0 bases; junction bases outside the gene matches: 4. The germline V gene has CDR1 SGHRS and CDR2 YFSETQ. The CDR3 coding sequence is TGCGCCAGCAGCGGGGACAGGGGGCGGATGAACACTGAAGCTTTCTTT. Amino acids: CASSGDRGRMNTEAFF.

DNA of the CDR3: TGTGCCAGCGGACCGAGCGGGAGCTCCTACAATGAGCAGTTCTTC. It encodes CASGPSGSSYNEQFF. This rearrangement joins TRBV6-5 to TRBJ2-1; 8 bases agree with TRBD2. The germline CDR1 and CDR2 sequences are MNHEY and SVGAGI. CDR3 size: 15 residues. With 8 bases clipped from V and 0 bases from J, the junction kept 6 bases outside the gene matches.

This clone appeared a single time. The chain is built from TRBV18 and TRBJ2-7, with 7 bases identical to TRBD1. From germline, CDR1 is KGHSH and CDR2 LQKENI. The CDR3 is made up of 12 amino acids. The ends lost 6 bases at V and 6 bases at J; junction bases unmatched: 5. The CDR3 DNA follows: TGTGCCAGCTCGCAGACAGGGCTCGAGCAGTACTTC. It encodes CASSQTGLEQYF.

This clone was detected a few times. This chain links TRBV5-4 with TRBJ2-7; 9 nucleotides align to TRBD1. The CDR3 has 16 amino acids. Germline V CDR1 and CDR2: SGHNT, YYREEE (reference sequence). Trimming took 1 base from V and 2 from J; bases not matched to a gene: 7. The CDR3 reads CASSLRGTGRPYEQYF. The CDR3 nucleotides read TGTGCCAGCAGCTTGAGGGGGACAGGGAGGCCCTACGAGCAGTACTTC.

The chain joins TRBV10-3 to TRBJ1-2, with a weak D call TRBD1 (5 bases). The CDR3 extends over 15 amino acids. Looked up from germline, CDR1 is ENHRY and CDR2 is SYGVKD. V lost 0 bases and J lost 4, with 12 bases in between. CDR3 nucleotides: TGTGCCATCAGTGAGTCGGACACGGGAGGCTATGGCTACACCTTC. Translated: CAISESDTGGYGYTF.

Here the CDR3 reads CASSSGIEQFF. As DNA, the CDR3 is TGTGCCAGCAGCTCCGGGATTGAGCAGTTCTTC. The chain is built from TRBV7-3 and TRBJ2-1; maybe TRBD2 (5 bases). This CDR3 region has 11 residues. With 4 bases removed from V and 9 bases from J, the gap between germline ends came to 7 bases. Germline V gene lookup returns CDR1 SGHTA and CDR2 FQGTGA.

The J gene is TRBJ2-1, the V gene TRBV30; TRBD2 agrees at 7 bases. There are 15 residues in the CDR3. Per the germline V gene, CDR1 is GTSNPN and CDR2 is SVGIG (reference sequence). Unmatched junction bases numbered 8, after V lost 0 bases and J lost 6 bases. CDR3 in amino acids: CAWSVRAGVSNEQFF. DNA of the CDR3: TGTGCCTGGAGTGTACGGGCGGGAGTTAGCAATGAGCAGTTCTTC.

This chain uses TRBV18 with TRBJ1-1, with D unresolved. V gave up 0 bases and J gave up 12 bases, with 26 bases separating them. Germline V CDR1 and CDR2: KGHSH, LQKENI. The CDR3 is 17 residues long. The DNA of the CDR3 is TGTGCCAGCTCACCACCGTGGGAAGGATTGGTTTTGCGTCAAACTTTCTTT. Translating it yields CASSPPWEGLVLRQTFF.

This chain connects TRBV9 to TRBJ2-1; 8 bases map to TRBD2. Germline trimming cut 0 bases from V and 0 bases from J; bases unmatched to any gene: 8. CDR1 SGDLS and CDR2 YYNGEE come from the germline V gene. This CDR3 spans 18 amino acids. CDR3 in amino acids: CASSVDPAGEISYNEQFF. As DNA, the CDR3 is TGTGCCAGCAGCGTAGACCCAGCGGGAGAGATCTCCTACAATGAGCAGTTCTTC.

J is TRBJ2-2 and V is TRBV28; 7 positions match TRBD1. J was trimmed by 1 base and V by 6 bases; bases with no gene match: 8. The CDR3 is 16 amino acids. CDR1 is MDHEN, CDR2 SYDVKM, per germline. The chain's CDR3 is CASSPARDRNTGELFF. The CDR3 DNA follows: TGTGCCAGCAGCCCTGCCCGGGACAGGAACACCGGGGAGCTGTTTTTT.

The CDR3 DNA sequence: TGTGCCAGCAGACCTCAGCTAGCGGGAGTGGGAGAGCAGTACTTC. It codes for CASRPQLAGVGEQYF. The chain combines TRBV27 with TRBJ2-7; TRBD2 matches at 10 bases. Looked up from germline, CDR1 is MNHEY and CDR2 is SMNVEV (reference sequence). The CDR3 is 15 amino acids. Losses at the gene ends were 6 bases for V and 7 bases for J; bases not matched to a gene: 12.

V gene TRBV5-4 combines with J gene TRBJ1-5; D unclear. The CDR3 runs 13 residues. The germline CDR1 and CDR2 sequences are SGHNT and YYREEE (reference sequence). Trimming pared 7 bases from V and 6 bases from J, leaving 14 bases between. Written as DNA, the CDR3 is TGTGCCAGCTCGGCGGAGGGTGGTCAGCCCCAGCATTTT. This translates into CASSAEGGQPQHF.

The V gene is TRBV7-6, the J gene TRBJ2-3, with 11 nucleotides matching TRBD2. The CDR3 loop spans 16 amino acids. CDR1 SGHVS and CDR2 FNYEAQ come from the germline V gene. V lost 1 base to trimming and J lost 1 base; unmatched junction nucleotides: 1. CDR3 amino acids: CASSLGSGRGTDTQYF. Here the CDR3 DNA reads TGTGCCAGCAGCTTAGGTAGCGGGAGGGGCACAGATACGCAGTATTTT.

The sample holds one count of this clone. The chain carries TRBV5-1 and TRBJ1-5; 7 bases are a match to TRBD1. CDR3 size: 17 residues. In germline, CDR1 is SGHRS, CDR2 YFSETQ. J was trimmed by 0 bases and V by 10 bases; bases with no gene match: 16. The CDR3 DNA follows: TGCGCCCCCAGGGGAGGGGGCCAACCTTGTAGCAATCAGCCCCAGCATTTT. Translation: CAPRGGGQPCSNQPQHF.

The chain employs TRBV7-2 and TRBJ2-7; no clear D. The CDR3 runs to 15 residues. The V end lost 1 base, the J end lost 2 bases, and 12 bases lay between the germline ends. Germline CDR1 is SGHTA and CDR2 is FQGNSA. CDR3 nucleotide sequence: TGTGCCAGCAGCTTAGATCCAGATACCCCCTACGAGCAGTACTTC. Encoded protein: CASSLDPDTPYEQYF.